This entry lists 17 T cell receptor beta chains sequenced from one sample in a study of blood T cell repertoires in COVID-19. Method: immunoSEQ multiplex PCR; TCRdb's copy keeps in-frame clones and lacks some. The data contain around 130,000 clones, approximately 84% of them seen just once; the ten biggest clones take up 3% to 3.5%. The specimen sequenced was PBMCs or T cells enriched from blood (not recorded which). The receptors here all came from a woman aged 50 to 60 with acute COVID-19.

This clone was observed many times. The chain is built from TRBV24-1 and TRBJ1-4; D is possibly TRBD1 (6 bases). The germline V and J ends were trimmed by 4 bases and 6 bases, with 14 bases remaining between them. This CDR3 comprises 15 residues. The germline V gene has CDR1 KGHDR and CDR2 SFDVKD. The CDR3 protein is CATSEQQGSDEKLFF. The CDR3 bases are TGTGCCACCAGTGAACAACAGGGATCGGATGAAAAACTGTTTTTT.

This chain joins TRBV12-5 and TRBJ1-3; the match to TRBD1 covers 7 bases. V dropped 0 bases and J dropped 2; count of bases not matched to a gene: 4. Germline CDR1 reads LGHNT; CDR2 reads FRNRAP. The CDR3 is 16 amino acids. The chain's CDR3 is CASGLVATGPGNTIYF. In DNA, the CDR3 is TGTGCTAGTGGTTTGGTAGCGACAGGGCCTGGAAACACCATATATTTT.

This clone is a singleton in its sample. The chain couples TRBV11-3 to TRBJ2-1; the D gene is possibly TRBD2 (6 bases). Per germline, CDR1 SGHNT and CDR2 YENEEA. The CDR3 loop spans 17 amino acids. The V end was cut by 1 base, the J end by 6 bases, with 19 bases between. Written as DNA, the CDR3 is TGTGCCAGCAGCTTAGGGGCCCTTAGGGACTGGGGCAATGAGCAGTTCTTC. This sequence encodes CASSLGALRDWGNEQFF.

Concerning this clone: A junction boundary mismatches the germline segment, possibly from a read error. V usage is TRBV7-7 and J usage is TRBJ2-3; 9 bases line up with TRBD2. This CDR3 is built from 15 residues. Looked up from germline, CDR1 is SSHAT and CDR2 is FNYEAQ (reference sequence). CDR3 amino acids: CASSLGGRASDTQYF. In DNA, the CDR3 is TGTGCTAGCAGCTTGGGCGGGAGGGCCTCAGATACGCAGTATTTT. Complete variable domain (other parts from reference TRBV7-7 and TRBJ2-3): GAGVSQSPRYKVTKRGQDVTLRCDPISSHATLYWYQQALGQGPEFLTYFNYEAQPDKSGLPSDRFSAERPEGSISTLTIQRTEQRDSAMYRCASSLGGRASDTQYFGPGTRLTVL.

This sequence joins TRBV19 and TRBJ1-6; unclear D gene. The CDR3 totals 12 residues. Germline CDR1 reads LNHDA; CDR2 reads SQIVND (reference sequence). V was trimmed by 5 bases and J by 11 bases, leaving 10 bases between them. The CDR3 protein is CASSHPRAPLHF. DNA of the CDR3: TGTGCCAGTAGTCATCCGAGAGCACCCCTCCACTTT. The entire variable domain, with the rest obtained from reference TRBV19 and TRBJ1-6, is as follows: DGGITQSPKYLFRKEGQNVTLSCEQNLNHDAMYWYRQDPGQGLRLIYYSQIVNDFQKGDIAEGYSVSREKKESFPLTVTSAQKNPTAFYLCASSHPRAPLHFGNGTRLTVT.

DNA of the CDR3: TGTGCCAGCAGCTTAGATTCGGCGGGAGCTGAGCAGTTCTTC. Its translation is CASSLDSAGAEQFF. The gene calls are TRBV7-2 and TRBJ2-1, with 7 nucleotides matching TRBD2. Germline V gene lookup returns CDR1 SGHTA and CDR2 FQGNSA. The CDR3 extends over 14 amino acids. J lost 9 bases, V lost 1 base, and 6 bases had no gene match.

The CDR3 is CASSWTSGSGGELFF. The CDR3 DNA reads as TGTGCCAGCAGTTGGACTAGCGGGAGCGGCGGGGAGCTGTTTTTT. The chain employs TRBV5-5 and TRBJ2-2; TRBD2 matches at 13 bases. There are 15 residues in the CDR3. CDR1 is SGHKS and CDR2 is YYEKEE in the germline V gene (reference sequence). Germline trimming cut 5 bases from V and 7 bases from J; bases unmatched to any gene: 5.

This chain joins TRBV19 and TRBJ1-1; TRBD1 matches at 8 bases. The germline gives CDR1 LNHDA, CDR2 SQIVND (reference sequence). V lost 5 bases to trimming and J lost 1 base; unmatched junction nucleotides: 9. This CDR3 comprises 16 residues. The CDR3 is CASSGSRGRGNTEAFF. CDR3 sequence (DNA): TGTGCCAGTAGTGGCAGCAGGGGGCGGGGGAACACTGAAGCTTTCTTT.

This chain uses TRBV5-8 with TRBJ1-6; tentative D call: TRBD1 (5 bases). V lost 4 bases and J lost 9, with 14 bases in between. This CDR3 region has 14 residues. Germline V gene data show CDR1 as SGHTS and CDR2 as YDEGEE. The DNA for the CDR3 is TGTGCCAGCAGCAATTGGGGGGGTCGTTCACCCCTCCACTTT. Translating gives CASSNWGGRSPLHF.

This clone showed up just a few times. V is TRBV7-2 and J is TRBJ2-7; D may be TRBD2 (5 bases). CDR3 length equals 13 residues. V lost 5 bases and J lost 7, with 15 bases in between. Germline V lookup: CDR1 SGHTA, CDR2 FQGNSA. CDR3 bases: TGTGCCAGCAGCCCAATGGGGAGTCGAGAGCAGTACTTC. Translating it yields CASSPMGSREQYF.

A single count supports this clone. The chain employs TRBV3-1 (or the pseudogene TRBV3-2) and TRBJ2-3; TRBD2 agrees at 7 bases. Germline loops: CDR1 LGHDT, CDR2 YNNKEL (reference sequence). With V trimmed by 5 bases and J by 5 bases, 16 bases remained unmatched. This CDR3 has 17 amino acids. This chain's CDR3 is CASSNQGSGDLKDTQYF. In nucleotides, the CDR3 is TGTGCCAGCAGCAACCAAGGCAGCGGGGACCTCAAAGATACGCAGTATTTT.

V is TRBV27 and J is TRBJ2-7; TRBD2 is a possible D gene (6 bases). From germline, CDR1 is MNHEY and CDR2 SMNVEV (reference sequence). V dropped 7 bases and J dropped 2 bases, with 12 bases sitting between them. CDR3 length: 13 residues. For the CDR3, the DNA is TGTGCCAGCACGGCAGGGACTCCCTACGAGCAGTACTTC. As protein: CASTAGTPYEQYF.

The chain couples TRBV19 to TRBJ1-5; no definite D call. This CDR3 contains 14 residues. The germline CDR1 and CDR2 sequences are LNHDA and SQIVND (reference sequence). Trimming stripped 3 bases from V and 0 bases from J, with 6 bases between. The CDR3 DNA reads as TGTGCCAGTAGTATCCAGTCTAGCAATCAGCCCCAGCATTTT. The encoded protein is CASSIQSSNQPQHF.

This chain uses TRBV7-6 with TRBJ2-7; the match to TRBD1 covers 8 bases. Germline assignment: CDR1 SGHVS and CDR2 FNYEAQ. Losses at the gene ends were 3 bases for V and 2 bases for J; bases not matched to a gene: 9. The CDR3 covers 16 residues. The CDR3 protein is CASSLGTGGIPYEQYF. In DNA form, the CDR3 reads TGTGCCAGCAGCTTGGGCACAGGGGGGATTCCCTACGAGCAGTACTTC.

The chain joins TRBV5-1 to TRBJ1-2; D is possibly TRBD1 (6 bases). Germline assignment: CDR1 SGHRS and CDR2 YFSETQ. The CDR3 runs to 14 residues. Trimming took 4 bases from V and 3 from J, leaving 13 bases between them. CDR3 in amino acids: CASSPGEDHYGYTF. The CDR3 region has the DNA TGCGCCAGCAGCCCAGGGGAAGACCACTATGGCTACACCTTC.

The chain employs TRBV5-1 and TRBJ1-1; tentatively, D is TRBD1 (5 bases). This CDR3 is built from 15 residues. V lost 2 bases and J 6 bases, leaving 17 bases between the germline ends. Germline CDR1 is SGHRS and CDR2 is YFSETQ. CDR3 in amino acids: CASSFMDGGTAEAFF. CDR3 in DNA: TGCGCCAGCAGCTTCATGGATGGGGGGACGGCTGAAGCTTTCTTT.

The chain's CDR3 is CASSQGGGQPIPHNSPLHF. The CDR3 DNA reads as TGTGCCAGCAGCCAAGGGGGGGGGCAGCCAATTCCCCATAATTCACCCCTCCACTTT. This chain joins TRBV4-2 and TRBJ1-6, with a possible D match to TRBD1 (6 bases). CDR1 and CDR2 from the germline V gene are LGHNA and YNFKEQ. V lost 1 base and J lost 5, with 21 bases in between. The CDR3 totals 19 residues.